These T cell receptor beta chains were read from a single sample in a study of shared clonotypes between healthy human individuals. The protocol was immunoSEQ multiplex PCR, while the TCRdb copy is restricted to in-frame clones and leaves out a portion. In the table there are just over 2,000,000 clones, about 95% of which are singletons. Specimen: naive CD8+ T cells sorted from blood. All receptors come from a young man in good health. Both conserved end residues are part of each CDR3. Fields, in order: clone size, J gene, V gene, D gene, CDR3 protein, CDR3 DNA. A D gene is named only where the DNA matches it firmly. Rows give clone size only sometimes, using once, few, many, or a class for an expanded clone.

>once|TRBJ2-7|TRBV15|NA
CATSRAYTPSGTLAYEQYF
TGTGCCACCAGCAGAGCGTACACACCGAGTGGGACACTTGCCTACGAGCAGTACTTC
>NA|TRBJ2-7|TRBV7-8|NA
CASSLRREAYEQYF
TGTGCCAGCAGCTTAAGGCGGGAAGCCTACGAGCAGTACTTC
>NA|TRBJ1-4|TRBV2|NA
CATMPGQTTNEKLFF
TGTGCCACCATGCCCGGACAGACAACTAATGAAAAACTGTTTTTT
>NA|TRBJ2-5|TRBV9|TRBD2
CASSVSGGAGETQYF
TGTGCCAGCAGCGTTAGCGGGGGGGCCGGTGAGACCCAGTACTTC
>NA|TRBJ2-3|TRBV5-1|NA
CASSPQPTDTQYF
TGCGCCAGCAGCCCACAGCCCACAGATACGCAGTATTTT
>NA|TRBJ2-7|TRBV19|NA
CASSISADVYYEQYF
TGTGCCAGTAGTATCTCAGCGGACGTCTACTACGAGCAGTACTTC
>NA|TRBJ1-4|TRBV5-1|TRBD1
CASSLAGTGSNEKLFF
TGCGCCAGCAGCTTGGCGGGGACAGGATCTAATGAAAAACTGTTTTTT
>NA|TRBJ2-4|TRBV27|TRBD1
CASSLSPGTGVAKNIQYF
TGTGCCAGCAGTTTATCCCCAGGGACAGGGGTAGCCAAAAACATTCAGTACTTC
>NA|TRBJ1-3|TRBV2|TRBD1
CASRPRPDTGADGNTIYF
TGTGCCAGCAGACCCAGACCTGATACAGGGGCTGATGGAAACACCATATATTTT
>NA|TRBJ2-7|TRBV6-4|NA
CASNRVNYEQYF
TGTGCCAGCAACAGGGTCAACTACGAGCAGTACTTC
>once|TRBJ1-2|TRBV11-2|NA
CASSQGGSWYGYTF
TGTGCCAGCAGCCAAGGGGGTTCATGGTATGGCTACACCTTC
>NA|TRBJ2-7|TRBV5-1|NA
CASSPEGRASYEQYF
TGCGCCAGCAGCCCGGAGGGGCGGGCGTCCTACGAGCAGTACTTC
>NA|TRBJ2-7|TRBV9|NA
CASSVEDSYEQYF
TGTGCCAGCAGCGTAGAGGACTCTTACGAGCAGTACTTC
>NA|TRBJ1-1|TRBV11-1|NA
CASSVEFMNTEAFF
TGTGCCAGCAGCGTGGAGTTCATGAACACTGAAGCTTTCTTT
>NA|TRBJ2-7|TRBV7-6|TRBD2
CASSFLSGRIDEQYF
TGTGCCAGCAGCTTCTTGAGCGGGAGGATCGACGAGCAGTACTTC
>NA|TRBJ2-7|TRBV5-1|TRBD1
CASTLRGGQGAHEQYF
TGCGCCAGCACCCTCAGGGGGGGACAGGGAGCACACGAGCAGTACTTC
>NA|TRBJ2-7|TRBV9|NA
CASSVGGFGYEQYF
TGTGCCAGCAGCGTAGGGGGGTTTGGATACGAGCAGTACTTC
>NA|TRBJ1-4|TRBV30|TRBD1
CAWAGGSEKLFF
TGTGCCTGGGCAGGGGGCAGTGAAAAACTGTTTTTT
>NA|TRBJ1-1|TRBV4-1|NA
CASSLRAANTEAFF
TGCGCCAGCAGTCTCAGGGCGGCGAACACTGAAGCTTTCTTT
>NA|TRBJ2-7|TRBV7-8|NA
CASSFGDVAYEQYF
TGTGCCAGCAGCTTTGGGGACGTTGCCTACGAGCAGTACTTC
>once|TRBJ2-1|TRBV10-2|NA
CASKQPNEQFF
TGCGCCAGCAAACAGCCCAATGAGCAGTTCTTC
>NA|TRBJ2-7|TRBV25-1|NA
CASGSGGEQYF
TGTGCCAGCGGATCCGGAGGAGAGCAGTACTTC
>once|TRBJ2-1|TRBV7-9|TRBD2
CATRIAGWNEQFF
TGTGCCACGAGGATAGCGGGCTGGAATGAGCAGTTCTTC
>NA|TRBJ2-1|TRBV6-6|NA
CASSSRGSYNEQFF
TGTGCCAGCAGTTCTCGGGGTTCCTACAATGAGCAGTTCTTC
>NA|TRBJ1-5|TRBV6-6|NA
CASSPAGSNQPQHF
TGTGCCAGCAGTCCCGCGGGTAGCAATCAGCCCCAGCATTTT
>NA|TRBJ2-2|TRBV4-1|NA
CASSISGNTGELFF
TGCGCCAGCAGCATTAGCGGGAACACCGGGGAGCTGTTTTTT
>NA|TRBJ1-1|TRBV7-6|TRBD1
CASSPDPGTGNTEAFF
TGTGCCAGCAGCCCCGACCCCGGGACAGGCAACACTGAAGCTTTCTTT
>NA|TRBJ2-5|TRBV27|TRBD1
CASSLGTEETQYF
TGTGCCAGCAGTTTAGGGACAGAAGAGACCCAGTACTTC
>NA|TRBJ1-6|TRBV2|TRBD1
CASSERPGQDAYNSPLHF
TGTGCCAGCAGTGAGCGCCCGGGACAGGACGCTTATAATTCACCCCTCCACTTT
>NA|TRBJ2-7|TRBV27|TRBD1
CASSLLRGQGSYEQYF
TGTGCCAGCAGTTTATTAAGGGGACAGGGCTCCTACGAGCAGTACTTC
>NA|TRBJ1-3|TRBV15|NA
CATSRVEGEGNTIYF
TGTGCCACCAGCAGAGTCGAAGGGGAAGGAAACACCATATATTTT
>NA|TRBJ2-7|TRBV2|NA
CASSEGSYNEQYF
TGTGCCAGCAGTGAGGGTAGCTACAACGAGCAGTACTTC
>NA|TRBJ2-7|TRBV20-1|NA
CSARAPYEQYF
TGCAGTGCTAGGGCTCCCTACGAGCAGTACTTC
>NA|TRBJ2-7|TRBV9|NA
CASSGDGEQQYF
TGTGCCAGCAGCGGGGACGGGGAGCAGCAGTACTTC
>NA|TRBJ2-2|TRBV19|TRBD2
CACRPPSGRVDGELFF
TGTGCCTGCCGTCCCCCTAGCGGGAGAGTGGACGGGGAGCTGTTTTTT
>NA|TRBJ1-4|TRBV19|TRBD1
CASSLGTGYLRVTNEKLFF
TGTGCCAGTAGTCTCGGGACAGGGTATTTGCGAGTGACTAATGAAAAACTGTTTTTT
>NA|TRBJ2-7|TRBV28|NA
CASSRLGLLPYEQYF
TGTGCCAGCAGTCGACTGGGACTTCTCCCCTACGAGCAGTACTTC
>NA|TRBJ1-1|TRBV7-8|NA
CASSLGVGPYTEAFF
TGTGCCAGCAGCTTAGGGGTCGGACCCTACACTGAAGCTTTCTTT
>NA|TRBJ2-3|TRBV27|TRBD2
CASTPGGGPITDTQYF
TGTGCCAGCACCCCCGGGGGGGGACCAATCACAGATACGCAGTATTTT
>NA|TRBJ2-4|TRBV5-6|NA
CASSSSGPNIQYF
TGTGCCAGCAGCTCCTCGGGTCCCAACATTCAGTACTTC
>NA|TRBJ2-5|TRBV10-3|TRBD2
CAIRKPGGGETQYF
TGTGCCATCAGGAAGCCGGGGGGAGGAGAGACCCAGTACTTC
>NA|TRBJ1-1|TRBV9|TRBD1
CASSGPGGTEAFF
TGTGCCAGCAGCGGCCCAGGGGGCACTGAAGCTTTCTTT
>NA|TRBJ2-7|TRBV27|TRBD1
CASAVTGSSYEQYF
TGTGCCAGCGCCGTGACAGGGAGCTCCTACGAGCAGTACTTC
>few|TRBJ2-3|TRBV9|NA
CASSVGGSTDTQYF
TGTGCCAGCAGCGTAGGTGGGAGCACAGATACGCAGTATTTT
>NA|TRBJ1-1|TRBV9|NA
CASSVRGVDSEAFF
TGTGCCAGCAGCGTTCGCGGGGTCGACAGTGAAGCTTTCTTT
>NA|TRBJ2-2|TRBV19|NA
CASSIGGAPPGELFF
TGTGCCAGTAGTATTGGCGGGGCACCACCCGGGGAGCTGTTTTTT
>NA|TRBJ1-3|TRBV4-1|NA
CASSQDPMAGTSGNTIYF
TGCGCCAGCAGCCAAGATCCCATGGCCGGAACCTCTGGAAACACCATATATTTT
>NA|TRBJ1-2|TRBV7-2|NA
CARMAPLGRGYTF
TGTGCCCGAATGGCCCCCCTTGGACGTGGCTACACCTTC
>NA|TRBJ2-5|TRBV4-1|NA
CASSQEGRSGETQYF
TGCGCCAGCAGCCAAGAAGGTAGAAGTGGAGAGACCCAGTACTTC
>once|TRBJ1-2|TRBV11-2|NA
CASSLGEAFIGYTF
TGTGCCAGCAGCTTAGGGGAGGCGTTCATCGGCTACACCTTC
>once|TRBJ2-7|TRBV6-1|NA
CASSQAREGQTYEQYF
TGTGCCAGCAGTCAAGCCCGGGAAGGACAGACCTACGAGCAGTACTTC
>NA|TRBJ2-7|TRBV9|NA
CASSSSRAGSYEQYF
TGTGCCAGCAGCTCCTCGCGGGCCGGCTCCTACGAGCAGTACTTC
>NA|TRBJ2-7|TRBV11-2|NA
CASSFDSYEQYF
TGTGCCAGCAGCTTTGACAGCTACGAGCAGTACTTC